The following is a TCR beta chain sequence with its context. This entry is derived from a study of T cells in Graves' hyperthyroidism and ophthalmopathy. The CDR3 is 14 amino acids. V lost 2 bases and J 4 bases, leaving 11 bases between the germline ends. Germline V gene sequence: CDR1 MNHNS, CDR2 SASEGT. Amplification yielded TCR beta CDR3 regions, with RNA transcripts as the source. Initially, a first-round RT-PCR of the TCR CDR3 employed the HTBI primer set. TCRdb reprocessed the multiplex PCR reads with MiXCR, giving one entry per CDR3 protein. The sample shows roughly 840,000 distinct CDR3 sequences, roughly 40% of them seen only once.

The chain joins TRBV6-1 to TRBJ1-2; D is uncertain. This receptor was taken from a man between 18 and 29 years old with Graves' hyperthyroidism. The sample consisted of blood. CDR3 bases: TGTGCCAGCAGTGAAAAAGTCCCTCCCTATGGCTACACCTTC. Residues: CASSEKVPPYGYTF.